Listed below are T cell receptor beta chains from one sample, sequenced in a study of CD8 T cells in ankylosing spondylitis. TCRdb independently ran MiXCR on the 5' RACE reads; one entry per CDR3 protein. The sample lists some 840,000 distinct CDR3 sequences; over 9.5% were seen once. The sample consisted of blood, either unsorted or a sorted T cell fraction (not recorded which). The origin of the receptors is a male donor with ankylosing spondylitis. Both conserved end residues are part of each CDR3. Fields, in order: D gene, J gene, V gene, clone size, CDR3 protein, CDR3 DNA. The D gene is left open where the match is weak. Clone size is not always given. Where it is, it says once, few, many or a class for expanded clones.

TRBD1	TRBJ2-5	TRBV7-2	NA	CASRARRGRETQYF	TGTGCCAGCAGGGCTCGCAGGGGGCGGGAGACCCAGTACTTC
TRBD1	TRBJ1-4	TRBV29-1	many	CSVVGTGNEKLFF	TGCAGCGTTGTTGGGACAGGGAATGAAAAACTGTTTTTT
NA	TRBJ2-5	TRBV24-1	many	CATSDPRGPGETQYF	TGTGCCACCAGTGACCCTCGGGGGCCCGGTGAGACCCAGTACTTC
NA	TRBJ1-1	TRBV20-1	NA	CSALGFTEAFF	TGCAGTGCTCTCGGTTTCACTGAAGCTTTCTTT
NA	TRBJ2-7	TRBV20-1	few	CSARDGRRDYVQQYF	TGCAGTGCTAGAGACGGGAGACGCGATTACGTCCAGCAGTACTTC
NA	TRBJ2-3	TRBV4-3	NA	CASSQVLGTSTDTQYF	TGCGCCAGCAGCCAGGTCCTCGGGACTTCCACAGATACGCAGTATTTT
NA	TRBJ1-2	TRBV19	NA	CASTRTNLYGYTF	TGTGCCAGTACTAGAACGAACCTATATGGCTACACCTTC
NA	TRBJ2-2	TRBV29-1	NA	CSGRWTPTGELFF	TGCAGCGGAAGGTGGACACCAACCGGGGAGCTGTTTTTT
NA	TRBJ2-2	TRBV7-2	NA	CASSLDSTRITGELFF	TGTGCCAGCAGCTTAGATAGCACTAGGATCACCGGGGAGCTGTTTTTT
NA	TRBJ2-7	TRBV7-9	NA	CASSLAGWNSYEQYF	TGTGCCAGCAGCTTAGCAGGGTGGAACTCCTACGAGCAGTACTTC
NA	TRBJ2-7	TRBV18	NA	CASSPSQGGEQYF	TGTGCCAGCTCACCAAGTCAGGGGGGCGAGCAGTACTTC
NA	TRBJ2-1	TRBV19	NA	CASSIEVLEPNEQFF	TGTGCCAGTAGTATAGAGGTTTTGGAACCCAATGAGCAGTTCTTC
TRBD2	TRBJ2-7	TRBV7-2	NA	CASSPRTSGESSYEQYF	TGTGCCAGCAGCCCTAGGACTAGCGGCGAAAGCTCCTACGAGCAGTACTTC
TRBD2	TRBJ2-2	TRBV2	NA	CASSWTSGGANTGELFF	TGTGCCAGCAGTTGGACTAGCGGGGGGGCCAACACCGGGGAGCTGTTTTTT
TRBD2	TRBJ2-1	TRBV10-1	many	CASTSSGSDEQFF	TGCGCCAGCACATCTAGCGGGAGTGATGAGCAGTTCTTC
TRBD1	TRBJ1-1	TRBV20-1	few	CSARDRDRALYTEAFF	TGCAGTGCTAGAGATCGGGACAGGGCCCTTTACACTGAAGCTTTCTTT
TRBD1	TRBJ2-1	TRBV4-1	many	CASSQGRFGTGGRNEQFF	TGCGCCAGCAGCCAAGGAAGGTTTGGGACAGGGGGCCGGAATGAGCAGTTCTTC